This TCR beta chain stems from a study of response to subunit inactivated influenza vaccine. MiXCR was run by TCRdb on the RT-PCR reads, yielding one entry per CDR3 protein. This sample yields 450,000 to 700,000 distinct CDR3 sequences, of which 13% to 15% are seen a single time; over 8.5% belongs to the top ten. Whole-study findings and limits: Authors suggested that a seasonal influenza vaccination recruits few new T cells each time.

In this sample, this clonotype turned up many times. Its target is unknown. Germline CDR1 reads SGHDN; CDR2 reads FVKESK. The junction had 3 bases not matched to a gene; V was cut back by 4 bases and J by 6 bases. The CDR3 spans 14 residues. Specimen: PBMCs from blood, collected 12 days after vaccination. V gene TRBV14 combines with J gene TRBJ1-6; TRBD1 aligns across 7 bases. This clonotype was obtained from a man over 45 who received an inactivated influenza vaccine. CDR3 region: CASSPGTVNSPLHF. In DNA form, the CDR3 reads TGTGCCAGCAGCCCCGGGACAGTTAATTCACCCCTCCACTTT.